This T cell receptor beta chain was recorded in a study of blood T cell repertoires in COVID-19. Overall study: Some COVID-19 samples were acute and others convalescent; all came from the United States, Italy and Spain. Sample material is recorded as cDNA or gDNA derived from T cells, B-cell-depleted T cells, or PBMCs.

Authors' methods: Reference gene primer amplification gave nucleated cell count estimates. The assay was immunoSEQ multiplex PCR, and TCRdb's table has in-frame clones only and misses some. The DNA was the basis for D and trimming; V, J and clone size are from that table. The data contain 70,000 to 95,000 clones, over 80% of them singletons. Germline V gene data show CDR1 as SGHRS and CDR2 as YFSETQ. The CDR3 consists of 16 residues. Trimming removed 0 bases from V and 3 bases from J; junction bases left unmatched: 5. Sequenced material: peripheral blood. The TCR originated in a woman between 45 and 65 years old in a cohort sampled during active COVID-19. The rearrangement links TRBV5-1 to TRBJ2-1; 8 bases line up with TRBD1. The CDR3 loop reads CASSLGGQGNYNEQFF. DNA for the CDR3: TGCGCCAGCAGCTTGGGAGGACAGGGAAACTACAATGAGCAGTTCTTC.